The sequence of this TCR beta chain was determined in a study of shared clonotypes between healthy human individuals. Background on the study: Researchers assigned three CD4 naive, three CD4 memory, two CD8 naive and one CD8 memory plate to each donor.

The CDR3 covers 14 residues. V lost 2 bases and J lost 4; bases outside the gene matches: 5. CDR1 is PRHDT and CDR2 is FYEKMQ in the germline V gene (reference sequence). Some clones are missing from TCRdb's copy, which holds only in-frame ones; the method was immunoSEQ multiplex PCR. The sample carries fewer than 1 million clones, about 97% recorded once. Naive CD8 cells, CD45RO-negative and positively selected for CCR7, excluded terminally differentiated effector memory CD45RA+ cells. Sequencing was carried out using naive CD8+ T cells sorted from blood. This receptor was identified in a man aged 30 to 45 in good health. The chain couples TRBV13 to TRBJ2-7; TRBD2 aligns across 7 bases. CDR3 in amino acids: CASSLSQRGYEQYF. DNA of the CDR3: TGTGCCAGCAGCTTAAGCCAGCGGGGATACGAGCAGTACTTC.